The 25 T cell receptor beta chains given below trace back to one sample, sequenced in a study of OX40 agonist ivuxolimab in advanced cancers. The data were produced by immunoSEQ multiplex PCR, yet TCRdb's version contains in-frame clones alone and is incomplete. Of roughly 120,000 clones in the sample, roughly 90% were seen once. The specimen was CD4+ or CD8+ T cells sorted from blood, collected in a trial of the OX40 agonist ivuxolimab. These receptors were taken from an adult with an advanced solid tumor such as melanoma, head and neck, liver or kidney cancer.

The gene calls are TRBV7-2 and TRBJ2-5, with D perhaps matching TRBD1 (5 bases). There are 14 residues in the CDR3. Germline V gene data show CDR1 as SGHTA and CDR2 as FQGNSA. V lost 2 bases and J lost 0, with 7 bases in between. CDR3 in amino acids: CASSLRQNQETQYF. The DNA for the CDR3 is TGTGCCAGCAGCTTAAGACAGAACCAAGAGACCCAGTACTTC.

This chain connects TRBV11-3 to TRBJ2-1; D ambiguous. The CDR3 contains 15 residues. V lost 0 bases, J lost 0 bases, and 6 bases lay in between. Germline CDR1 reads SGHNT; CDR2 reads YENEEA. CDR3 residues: CASSLDPSSYNEQFF. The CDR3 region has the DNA TGTGCCAGCAGCTTAGATCCGAGCTCCTACAATGAGCAGTTCTTC.

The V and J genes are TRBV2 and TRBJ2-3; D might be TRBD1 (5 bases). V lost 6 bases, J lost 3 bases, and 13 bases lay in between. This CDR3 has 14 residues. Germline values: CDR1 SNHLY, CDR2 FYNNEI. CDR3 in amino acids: CASRAGISTDTQYF. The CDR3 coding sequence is TGTGCCAGCAGGGCAGGGATCAGTACAGATACGCAGTATTTT.

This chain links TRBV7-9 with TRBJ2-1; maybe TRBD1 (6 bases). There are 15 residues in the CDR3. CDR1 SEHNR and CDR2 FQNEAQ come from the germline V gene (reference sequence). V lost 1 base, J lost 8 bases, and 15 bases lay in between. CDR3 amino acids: CASSLEGTQNDEQFF. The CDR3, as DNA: TGTGCCAGCAGCTTAGAGGGGACACAGAACGATGAGCAGTTCTTC.

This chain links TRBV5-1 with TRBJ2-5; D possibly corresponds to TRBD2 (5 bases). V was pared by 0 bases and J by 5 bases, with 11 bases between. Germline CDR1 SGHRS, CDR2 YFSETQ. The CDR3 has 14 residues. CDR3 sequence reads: CASSLVLGGETQYF. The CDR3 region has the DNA TGCGCCAGCAGCTTGGTTCTGGGCGGGGAGACCCAGTACTTC.

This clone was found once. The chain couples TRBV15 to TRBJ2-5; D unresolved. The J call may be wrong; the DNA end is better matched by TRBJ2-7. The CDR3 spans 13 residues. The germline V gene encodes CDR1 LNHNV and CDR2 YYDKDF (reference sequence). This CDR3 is CATSRSEVYEQYF. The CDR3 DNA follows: TGTGCCACCAGCAGGTCGGAAGTCTACGAGCAGTACTTC.

CDR3 DNA sequence: TGTGCCAGCTCTCTTTTAGCGGCGAACTCCTACAATGAGCAGTTCTTC. It translates to CASSLLAANSYNEQFF. J is TRBJ2-1 and V is TRBV7-8, with a weak D call TRBD2 (6 bases). The CDR3 extends over 16 amino acids. Germline CDR1 SGHVS, CDR2 FQNEAQ. V was clipped by 8 bases and J by 0 bases, with 17 bases between them. Full variable domain (remainder filled in from reference TRBV7-8 and TRBJ2-1): GAGVSQSPRYKVAKRGQDVALRCDPISGHVSLFWYQQALGQGPEFLTYFQNEAQLDKSGLPSDRFFAERPEGSVSTLKIQRTQQEDSAVYLCASSLLAANSYNEQFFGPGTRLTVL.

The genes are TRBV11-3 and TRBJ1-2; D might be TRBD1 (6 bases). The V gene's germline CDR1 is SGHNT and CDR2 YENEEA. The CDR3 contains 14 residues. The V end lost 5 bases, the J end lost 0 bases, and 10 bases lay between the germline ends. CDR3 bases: TGTGCCAGCAGCCGAGGGACAACTAACTATGGCTACACCTTC. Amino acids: CASSRGTTNYGYTF.

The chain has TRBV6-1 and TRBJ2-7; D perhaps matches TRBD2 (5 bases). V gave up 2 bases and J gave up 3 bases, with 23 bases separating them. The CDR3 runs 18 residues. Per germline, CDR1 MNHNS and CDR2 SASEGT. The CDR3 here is CASSEFGVRDGIFYEQYF. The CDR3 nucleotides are TGTGCCAGCAGTGAATTCGGGGTTAGGGATGGGATATTCTACGAGCAGTACTTC.

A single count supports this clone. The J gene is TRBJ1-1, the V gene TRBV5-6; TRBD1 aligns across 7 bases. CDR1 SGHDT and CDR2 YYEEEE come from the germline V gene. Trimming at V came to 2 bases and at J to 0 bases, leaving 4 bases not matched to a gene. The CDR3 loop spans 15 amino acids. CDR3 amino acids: CASSFRGGLNTEAFF. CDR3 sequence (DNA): TGTGCCAGCAGCTTTCGAGGGGGCTTGAACACTGAAGCTTTCTTT.

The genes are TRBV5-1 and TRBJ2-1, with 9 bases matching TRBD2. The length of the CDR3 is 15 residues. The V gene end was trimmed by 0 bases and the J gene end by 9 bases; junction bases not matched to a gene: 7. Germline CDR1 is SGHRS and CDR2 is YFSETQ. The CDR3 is CASSLEIAGVFEQFF. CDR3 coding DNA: TGCGCCAGCAGCTTGGAGATAGCGGGAGTGTTTGAGCAGTTCTTC.

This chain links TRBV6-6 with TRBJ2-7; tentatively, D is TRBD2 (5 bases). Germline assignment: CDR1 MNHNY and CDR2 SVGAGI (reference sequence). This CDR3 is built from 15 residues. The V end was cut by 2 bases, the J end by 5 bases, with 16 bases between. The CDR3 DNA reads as TGTGCCAGCAGTTACGGAGGCAGCGTGTCCAACGAGCAGTACTTC. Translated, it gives CASSYGGSVSNEQYF.

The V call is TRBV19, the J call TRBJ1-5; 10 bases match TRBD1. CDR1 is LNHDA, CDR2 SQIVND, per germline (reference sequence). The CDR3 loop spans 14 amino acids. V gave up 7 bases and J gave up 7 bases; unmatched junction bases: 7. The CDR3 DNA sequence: TGTGCCAGTACGGGACAGGGGACGTTGCAGCCCCAGCATTTT. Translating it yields CASTGQGTLQPQHF. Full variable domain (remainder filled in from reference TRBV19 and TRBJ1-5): DGGITQSPKYLFRKEGQNVTLSCEQNLNHDAMYWYRQDPGQGLRLIYYSQIVNDFQKGDIAEGYSVSREKKESFPLTVTSAQKNPTAFYLCASTGQGTLQPQHFGDGTRLSIL.

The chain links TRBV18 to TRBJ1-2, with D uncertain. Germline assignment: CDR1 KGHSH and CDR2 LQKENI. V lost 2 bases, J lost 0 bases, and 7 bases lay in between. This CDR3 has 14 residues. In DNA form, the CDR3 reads TGTGCCAGCTCACCATTGGAAACTAACTATGGCTACACCTTC. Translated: CASSPLETNYGYTF.

The CDR3 sequence: CASSELGYGYTF. As DNA, the CDR3 is TGTGCCAGCAGTGAATTAGGCTATGGCTACACCTTC. The chain couples TRBV6-1 to TRBJ1-2; D not certain. The CDR3 spans 12 residues. Between the trimmed V and J ends, which lost 2 bases and 4 bases, there was a span of 5 bases. Per the germline V gene, CDR1 is MNHNS and CDR2 is SASEGT.

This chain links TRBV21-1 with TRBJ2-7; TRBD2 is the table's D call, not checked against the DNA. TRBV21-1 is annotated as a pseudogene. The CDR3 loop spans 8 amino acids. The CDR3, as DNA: TGTGCCAGCAGCAAACTGTACTTC. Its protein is CASSKLYF.

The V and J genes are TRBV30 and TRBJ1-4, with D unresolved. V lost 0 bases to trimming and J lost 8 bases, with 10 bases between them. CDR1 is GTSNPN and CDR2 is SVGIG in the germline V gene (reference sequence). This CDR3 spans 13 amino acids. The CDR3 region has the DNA TGTGCCTGGAGTGTGGCTCAGCGGGAAAAACTGTTTTTT. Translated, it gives CAWSVAQREKLFF.

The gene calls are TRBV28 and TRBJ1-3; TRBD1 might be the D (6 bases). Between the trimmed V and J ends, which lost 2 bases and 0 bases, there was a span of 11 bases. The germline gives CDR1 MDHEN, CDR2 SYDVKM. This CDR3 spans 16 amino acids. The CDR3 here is CASSLGGGNSGNTIYF. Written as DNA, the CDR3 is TGTGCCAGCAGTTTAGGTGGGGGCAACTCTGGAAACACCATATATTTT. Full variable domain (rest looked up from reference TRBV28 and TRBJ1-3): DVKVTQSSRYLVKRTGEKVFLECVQDMDHENMFWYRQDPGLGLRLIYFSYDVKMKEKGDIPEGYSVSREKKERFSLILESASTNQTSMYLCASSLGGGNSGNTIYFGEGSWLTVV.

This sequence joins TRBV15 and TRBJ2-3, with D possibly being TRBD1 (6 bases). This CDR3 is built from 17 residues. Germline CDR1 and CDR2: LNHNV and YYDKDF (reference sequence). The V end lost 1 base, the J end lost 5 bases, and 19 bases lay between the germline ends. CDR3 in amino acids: CATSRVIGQLQGDTQYF. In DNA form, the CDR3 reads TGTGCCACCAGCAGAGTGATTGGACAGTTACAGGGAGATACGCAGTATTTT.

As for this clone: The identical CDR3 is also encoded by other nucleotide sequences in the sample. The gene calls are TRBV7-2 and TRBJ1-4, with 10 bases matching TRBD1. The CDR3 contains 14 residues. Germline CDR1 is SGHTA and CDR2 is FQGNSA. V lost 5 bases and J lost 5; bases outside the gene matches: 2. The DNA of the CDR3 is TGTGCCAGCAGCCTGGACAGGGGGAATGAAAAACTGTTTTTT. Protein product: CASSLDRGNEKLFF.

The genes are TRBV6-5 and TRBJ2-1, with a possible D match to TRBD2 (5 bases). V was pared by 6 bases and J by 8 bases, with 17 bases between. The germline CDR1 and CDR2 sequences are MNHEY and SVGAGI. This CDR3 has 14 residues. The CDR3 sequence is CASSQAEMRYEQFF. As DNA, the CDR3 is TGTGCCAGCAGCCAAGCGGAAATGAGGTATGAGCAGTTCTTC.

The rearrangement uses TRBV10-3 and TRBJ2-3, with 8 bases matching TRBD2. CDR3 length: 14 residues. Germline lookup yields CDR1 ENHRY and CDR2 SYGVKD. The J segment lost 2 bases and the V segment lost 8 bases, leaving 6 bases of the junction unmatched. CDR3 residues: CAIAAGGVTDTQYF. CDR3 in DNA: TGTGCCATCGCGGCGGGAGGTGTCACAGATACGCAGTATTTT.

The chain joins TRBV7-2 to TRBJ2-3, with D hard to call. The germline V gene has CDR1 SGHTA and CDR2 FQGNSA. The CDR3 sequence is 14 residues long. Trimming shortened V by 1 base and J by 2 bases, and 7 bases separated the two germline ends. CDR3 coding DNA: TGTGCCAGCAGCTTAGAGTGGAACACAGATACGCAGTATTTT. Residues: CASSLEWNTDTQYF.

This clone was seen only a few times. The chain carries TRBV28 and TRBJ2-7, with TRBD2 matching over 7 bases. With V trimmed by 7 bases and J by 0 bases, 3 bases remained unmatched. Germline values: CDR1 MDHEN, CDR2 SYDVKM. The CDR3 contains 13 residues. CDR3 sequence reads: CASKRGSSYEQYF. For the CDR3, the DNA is TGTGCCAGCAAGCGCGGGAGCTCCTACGAGCAGTACTTC.

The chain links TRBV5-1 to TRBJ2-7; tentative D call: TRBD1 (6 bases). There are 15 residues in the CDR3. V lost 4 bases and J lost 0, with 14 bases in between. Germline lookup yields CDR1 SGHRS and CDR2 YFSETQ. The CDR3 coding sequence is TGCGCCAGCAGCCTAGACAGGATCCGCTCCTACGAGCAGTACTTC. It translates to CASSLDRIRSYEQYF.